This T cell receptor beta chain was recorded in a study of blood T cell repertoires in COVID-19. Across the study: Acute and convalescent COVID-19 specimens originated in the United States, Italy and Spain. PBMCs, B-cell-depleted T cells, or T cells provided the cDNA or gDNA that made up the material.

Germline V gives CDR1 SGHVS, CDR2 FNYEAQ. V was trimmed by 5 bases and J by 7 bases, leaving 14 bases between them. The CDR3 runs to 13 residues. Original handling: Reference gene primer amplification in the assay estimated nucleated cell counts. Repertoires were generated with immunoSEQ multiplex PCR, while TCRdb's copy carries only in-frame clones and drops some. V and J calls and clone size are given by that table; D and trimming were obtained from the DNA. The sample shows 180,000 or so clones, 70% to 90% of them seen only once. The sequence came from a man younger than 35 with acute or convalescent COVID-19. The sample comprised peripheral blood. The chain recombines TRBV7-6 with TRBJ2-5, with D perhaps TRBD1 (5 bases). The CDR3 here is CASSIQLRGTQYF. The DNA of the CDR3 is TGTGCCAGCAGCATACAGCTTAGGGGGACCCAGTACTTC.